This record covers a single TCR beta chain. Its target is not known. The data are from a study of T cell responses to AZD1222 COVID-19 vaccine. General study points: After two AZD1222 doses, spike-specific TCR breadth and depth rose versus day 0. Regions left unmutated in variants are reportedly the target of nearly half of spike-specific TCRs.

V lost 2 bases and J 1 base, leaving 14 bases between the germline ends. The CDR3 contains 16 residues. CDR1 is MDHEN, CDR2 SYDVKM, per germline. Only in-frame clones appear in the TCRdb table, and some are missing; sequencing was by immunoSEQ multiplex PCR. The sample has tens of thousands of clones, about 92% seen once. The sequence was obtained from an adult in good health. V and J are TRBV28 and TRBJ1-1; a weak D match, TRBD1 (6 bases). The sequencing here drew on peripheral blood, taken on day 0 of AZD1222 vaccination. The CDR3 region is CASSLGPGAGNTEAFF. In nucleotides, the CDR3 is TGTGCCAGCAGTTTAGGCCCGGGGGCCGGGAACACTGAAGCTTTCTTT.